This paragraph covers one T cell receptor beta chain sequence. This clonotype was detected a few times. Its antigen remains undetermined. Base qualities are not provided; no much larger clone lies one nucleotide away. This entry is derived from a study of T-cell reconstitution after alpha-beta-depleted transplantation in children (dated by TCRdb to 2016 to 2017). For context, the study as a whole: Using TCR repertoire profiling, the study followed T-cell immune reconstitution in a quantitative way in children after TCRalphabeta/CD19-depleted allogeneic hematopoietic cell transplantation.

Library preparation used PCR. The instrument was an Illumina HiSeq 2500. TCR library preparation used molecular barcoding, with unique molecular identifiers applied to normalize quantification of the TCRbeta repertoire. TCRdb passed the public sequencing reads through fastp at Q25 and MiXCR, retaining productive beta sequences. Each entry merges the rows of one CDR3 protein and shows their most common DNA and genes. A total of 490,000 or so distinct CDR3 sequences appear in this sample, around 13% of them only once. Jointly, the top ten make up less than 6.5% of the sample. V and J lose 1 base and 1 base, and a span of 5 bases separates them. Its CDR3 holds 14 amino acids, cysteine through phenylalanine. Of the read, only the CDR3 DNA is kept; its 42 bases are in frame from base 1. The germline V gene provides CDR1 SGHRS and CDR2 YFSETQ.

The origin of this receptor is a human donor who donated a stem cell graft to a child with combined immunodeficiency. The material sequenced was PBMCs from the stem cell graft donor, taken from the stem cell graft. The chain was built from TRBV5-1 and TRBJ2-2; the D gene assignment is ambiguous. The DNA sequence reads TGCGCCAGCAGCTTGAACTGGAACACCGGGGAGCTGTTTTTT. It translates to CASSLNWNTGELFF.